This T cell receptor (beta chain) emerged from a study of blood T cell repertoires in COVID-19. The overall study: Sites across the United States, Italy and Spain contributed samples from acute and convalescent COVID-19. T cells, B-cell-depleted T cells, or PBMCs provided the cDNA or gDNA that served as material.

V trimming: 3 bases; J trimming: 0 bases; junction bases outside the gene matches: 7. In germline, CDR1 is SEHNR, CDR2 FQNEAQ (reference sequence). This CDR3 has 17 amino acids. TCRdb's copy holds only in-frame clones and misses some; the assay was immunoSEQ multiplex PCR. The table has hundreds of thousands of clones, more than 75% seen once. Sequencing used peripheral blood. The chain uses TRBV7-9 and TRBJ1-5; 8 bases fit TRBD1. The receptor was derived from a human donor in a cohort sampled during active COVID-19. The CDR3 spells CASSLDRVGDSNQPQHF. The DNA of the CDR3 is TGTGCCAGCAGCTTGGACAGGGTTGGGGATAGCAATCAGCCCCAGCATTTT. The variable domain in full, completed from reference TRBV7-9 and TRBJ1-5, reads DTGVSQNPRHKITKRGQNVTFRCDPISEHNRLYWYRQTLGQGPEFLTYFQNEAQLEKSRLLSDRFSAERPKGSFSTLEIQRTEQGDSAMYLCASSLDRVGDSNQPQHFGDGTRLSIL.